This TCR beta chain was documented in a study of blood T cell repertoires in COVID-19. The CDR3 loop spans 12 amino acids. Between the trimmed V and J ends, which lost 4 bases and 9 bases, there was a span of 10 bases. Authors' analysis steps: Amplification of reference gene primers was used by the study to estimate nucleated cell counts. Measured with immunoSEQ multiplex PCR; TCRdb has only the in-frame clones, and not every one. V and J calls and clone size are as listed in that table; D and trimming were resolved from the DNA. This table has about 120,000 clones, less than 90% appearing once. This clonotype was sampled from a man aged 25-45 years with acute or convalescent COVID-19. The chain uses TRBV12-3 or TRBV12-4 and TRBJ1-5; possible D gene TRBD1, 5 bases. Input material: peripheral blood. In DNA form, the CDR3 reads TGTGCCAGCAGTTATCCCGGGGGGCCCCAGCATTTT. It specifies CASSYPGGPQHF.